Described below is a single TCR beta chain sequence and its context. Compared with germline, one end of the junction differs, possibly owing to a read error. CDR3 size: 15 residues. The source of the sample is a study of T cell repertoires in cytomegalovirus infection. Background on the study: It was the public TCR beta signatures that indicated both CMV infection and matching HLA type.

TCRdb processed the reads anew with MiXCR; each CDR3 protein has one entry. The repertoire includes 400,000 or so distinct CDR3 sequences, approximately 32% of them detected once, and roughly 13% sits in the top ten. The sequence was obtained from a human donor in good health (CMV status not recorded). Some clones in this sample may be carry-over from other donors' samples. This chain links TRBV12-3 or TRBV12-4 with TRBJ1-1; D gene unclear. The sample comprised PBMCs. The CDR3: CASSPHAGRNTVAFF. The CDR3 DNA sequence: TGTGCCAGCAGCCCCCACGCGGGGAGGAACACTGTAGCTTTCTTT.